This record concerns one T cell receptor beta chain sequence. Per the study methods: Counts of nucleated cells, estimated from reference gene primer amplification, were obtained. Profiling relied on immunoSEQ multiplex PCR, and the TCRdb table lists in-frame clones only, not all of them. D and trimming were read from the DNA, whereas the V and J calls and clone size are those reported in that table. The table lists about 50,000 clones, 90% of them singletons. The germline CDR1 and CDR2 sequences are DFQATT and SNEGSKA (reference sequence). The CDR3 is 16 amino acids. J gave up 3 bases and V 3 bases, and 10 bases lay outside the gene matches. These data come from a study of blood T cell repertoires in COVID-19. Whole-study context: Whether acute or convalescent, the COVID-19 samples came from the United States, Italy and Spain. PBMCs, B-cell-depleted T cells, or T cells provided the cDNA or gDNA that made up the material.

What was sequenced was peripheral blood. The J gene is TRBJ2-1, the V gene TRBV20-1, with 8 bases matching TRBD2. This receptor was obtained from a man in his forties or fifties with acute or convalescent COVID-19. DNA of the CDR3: TGCAGTGCTAGTACCCCCGCCGGGACTAGCTACAATGAGCAGTTCTTC. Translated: CSASTPAGTSYNEQFF.